Listed here is a single T cell receptor beta chain. The data were obtained in a study of shared clonotypes between healthy human individuals. The assay was immunoSEQ multiplex PCR, and TCRdb's table has in-frame clones only and misses some. The sample has about 2.4 million clones, roughly 93% seen once; the top ten hold 0.36%. V lost 5 bases to trimming and J lost 5 bases, with 21 bases between them. Germline CDR1 reads MDHEN; CDR2 reads SYDVKM. The CDR3 is made up of 16 amino acids. The J gene is TRBJ2-5, the V gene TRBV28; perhaps D is TRBD1 or TRBD2 (5 bases each). Sequenced: naive CD4+ T cells from PBMCs. Described subset: CD45RA+ positively selected. The receptor's source is a man between 18 and 29 years old in good health. Some clones in this sample may be carry-over from other donors' samples. In nucleotides, the CDR3 is TGTGCCAGCAGTCGGAAGGGACCACCCGTTGATGAGACCCAGTACTTC. Protein sequence: CASSRKGPPVDETQYF.